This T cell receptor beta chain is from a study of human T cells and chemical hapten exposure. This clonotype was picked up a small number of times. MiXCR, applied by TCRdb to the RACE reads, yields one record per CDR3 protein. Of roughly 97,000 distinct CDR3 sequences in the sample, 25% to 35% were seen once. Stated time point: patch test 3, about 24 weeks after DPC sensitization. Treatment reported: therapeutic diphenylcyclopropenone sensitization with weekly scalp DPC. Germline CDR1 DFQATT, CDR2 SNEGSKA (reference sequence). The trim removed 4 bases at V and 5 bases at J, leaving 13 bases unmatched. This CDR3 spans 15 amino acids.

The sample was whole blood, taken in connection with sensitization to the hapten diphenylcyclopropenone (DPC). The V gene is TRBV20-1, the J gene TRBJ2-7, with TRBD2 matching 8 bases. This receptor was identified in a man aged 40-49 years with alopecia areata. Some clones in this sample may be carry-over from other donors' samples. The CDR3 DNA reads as TGCAGTGCTAAAATTCGGGAGGGGTCGAGGGACGAGCAGTACTTC. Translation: CSAKIREGSRDEQYF.